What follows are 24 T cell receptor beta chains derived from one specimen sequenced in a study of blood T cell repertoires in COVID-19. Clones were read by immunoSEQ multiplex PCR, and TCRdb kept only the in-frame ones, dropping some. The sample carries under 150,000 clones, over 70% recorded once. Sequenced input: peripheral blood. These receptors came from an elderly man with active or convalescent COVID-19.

The CDR3 DNA is TGCGCCAGCAGCTTGGGCGTCTACGAGCAGTACTTC. This translates into CASSLGVYEQYF. The chain couples TRBV5-1 to TRBJ2-7; D unclear. Trimming removed 0 bases at V and 3 bases at J, with 4 bases between. The germline CDR1 and CDR2 sequences are SGHRS and YFSETQ. The CDR3 loop spans 12 amino acids.

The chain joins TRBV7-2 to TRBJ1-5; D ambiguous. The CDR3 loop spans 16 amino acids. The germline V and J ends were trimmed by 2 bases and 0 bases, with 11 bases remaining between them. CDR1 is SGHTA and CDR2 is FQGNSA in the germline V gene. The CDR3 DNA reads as TGTGCCAGCAGCTTAAGTGGGCTGAATAGCAATCAGCCCCAGCATTTT. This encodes CASSLSGLNSNQPQHF.

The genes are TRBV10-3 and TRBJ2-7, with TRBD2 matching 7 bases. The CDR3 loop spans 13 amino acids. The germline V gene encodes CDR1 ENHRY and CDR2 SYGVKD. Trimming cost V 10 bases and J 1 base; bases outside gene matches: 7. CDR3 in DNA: TGTGCCACCGCGGCAGCGGGGTCCTACGAGCAGTACTTC. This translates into CATAAAGSYEQYF.

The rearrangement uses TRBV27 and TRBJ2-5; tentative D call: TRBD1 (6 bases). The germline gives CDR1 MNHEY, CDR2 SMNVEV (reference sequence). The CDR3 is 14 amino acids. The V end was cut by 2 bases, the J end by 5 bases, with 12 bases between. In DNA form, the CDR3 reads TGTGCCAGCAGTTTAAGGGGGTGGGGGGAGACCCAGTACTTC. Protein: CASSLRGWGETQYF.

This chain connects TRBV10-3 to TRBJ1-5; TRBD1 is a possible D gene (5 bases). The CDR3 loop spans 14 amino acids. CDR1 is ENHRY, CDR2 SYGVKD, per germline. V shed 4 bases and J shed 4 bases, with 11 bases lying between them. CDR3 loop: CAISAGRANQPQHF. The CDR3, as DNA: TGTGCCATCAGTGCTGGCAGGGCAAATCAGCCCCAGCATTTT.

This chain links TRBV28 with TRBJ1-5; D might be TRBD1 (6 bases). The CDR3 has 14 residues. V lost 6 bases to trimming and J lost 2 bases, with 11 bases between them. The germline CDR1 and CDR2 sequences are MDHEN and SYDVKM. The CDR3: CASRGGAGNQPQHF. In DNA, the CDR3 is TGTGCCAGCAGGGGGGGGGCAGGCAATCAGCCCCAGCATTTT.

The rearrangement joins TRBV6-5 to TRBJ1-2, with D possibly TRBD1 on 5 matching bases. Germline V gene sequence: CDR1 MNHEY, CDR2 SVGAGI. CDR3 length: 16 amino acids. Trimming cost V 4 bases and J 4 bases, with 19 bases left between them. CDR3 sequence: CASSLVVGAGTYGYTF. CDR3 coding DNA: TGTGCCAGCAGTTTAGTGGTTGGGGCAGGAACCTATGGCTACACCTTC.

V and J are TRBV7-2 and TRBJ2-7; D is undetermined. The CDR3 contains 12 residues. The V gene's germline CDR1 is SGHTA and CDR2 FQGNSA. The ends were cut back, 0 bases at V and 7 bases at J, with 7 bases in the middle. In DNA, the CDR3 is TGTGCCAGCAGCTTAGCGCCTCAGGAGCAGTACTTC. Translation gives CASSLAPQEQYF.

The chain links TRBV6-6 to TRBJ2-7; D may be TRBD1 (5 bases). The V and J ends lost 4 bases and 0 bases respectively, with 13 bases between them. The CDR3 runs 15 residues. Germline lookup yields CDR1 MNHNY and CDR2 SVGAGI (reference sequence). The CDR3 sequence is CASSFTDTYSYEQYF. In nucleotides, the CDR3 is TGTGCCAGCAGTTTTACGGACACCTACTCCTACGAGCAGTACTTC.

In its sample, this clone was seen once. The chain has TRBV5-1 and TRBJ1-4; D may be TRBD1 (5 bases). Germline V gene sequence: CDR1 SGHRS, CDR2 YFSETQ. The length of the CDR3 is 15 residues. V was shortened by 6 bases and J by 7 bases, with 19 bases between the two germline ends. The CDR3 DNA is TGCGCCAGCAATAGTGATGGGGCCGTCTCTGAAAAACTGTTTTTT. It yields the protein CASNSDGAVSEKLFF.

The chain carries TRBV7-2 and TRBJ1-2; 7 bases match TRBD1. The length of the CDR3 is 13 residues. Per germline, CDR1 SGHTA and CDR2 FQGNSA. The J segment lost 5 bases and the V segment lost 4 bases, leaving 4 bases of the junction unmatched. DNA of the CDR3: TGTGCCAGCAGCTCGGGACAGCAATATGGCTACACCTTC. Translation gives CASSSGQQYGYTF.

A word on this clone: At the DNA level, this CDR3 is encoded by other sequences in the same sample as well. In DNA, the CDR3 is TGCGCCAGCAGCTTGGGGGGGCTCGGCACTGAAGCTTTCTTT. Residues: CASSLGGLGTEAFF. The chain is built from TRBV5-1 and TRBJ1-1; D is possibly TRBD1 (6 bases). The length of the CDR3 is 14 residues. Trimming took 0 bases from V and 4 from J, leaving 10 bases between them. Per the germline V gene, CDR1 is SGHRS and CDR2 is YFSETQ. The full variable domain, its missing parts supplied by reference TRBV5-1 and TRBJ1-1, is KAGVTQTPRYLIKTRGQQVTLSCSPISGHRSVSWYQQTPGQGLQFLFEYFSETQRNKGNFPGRFSGRQFSNSRSEMNVSTLELGDSALYLCASSLGGLGTEAFFGQGTRLTVV.

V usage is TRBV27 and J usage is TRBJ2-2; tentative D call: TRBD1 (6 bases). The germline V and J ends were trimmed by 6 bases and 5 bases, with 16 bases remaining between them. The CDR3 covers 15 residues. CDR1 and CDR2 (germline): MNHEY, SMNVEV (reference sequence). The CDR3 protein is CASRPNREWTGELFF. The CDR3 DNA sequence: TGTGCCAGCAGACCGAACAGGGAATGGACCGGGGAGCTGTTTTTT.

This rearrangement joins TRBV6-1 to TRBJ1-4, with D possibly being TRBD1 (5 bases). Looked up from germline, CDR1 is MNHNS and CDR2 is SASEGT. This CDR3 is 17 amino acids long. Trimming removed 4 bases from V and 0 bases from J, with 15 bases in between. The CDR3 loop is CASSAQGSTSTNEKLFF. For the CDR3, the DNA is TGTGCCAGCAGTGCCCAGGGATCGACTTCAACTAATGAAAAACTGTTTTTT.

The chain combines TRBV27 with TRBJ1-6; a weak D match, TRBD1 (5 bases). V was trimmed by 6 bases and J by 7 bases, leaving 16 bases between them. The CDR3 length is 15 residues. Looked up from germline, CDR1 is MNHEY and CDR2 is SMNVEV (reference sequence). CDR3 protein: CASRWDGGGNSPLHF. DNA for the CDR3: TGTGCCAGCAGATGGGACGGTGGGGGGAATTCACCCCTCCACTTT.

CDR3 sequence reads: CASNTGRDYGYTF. In DNA, the CDR3 is TGTGCCTCGAACACAGGGAGGGACTATGGCTACACCTTC. The V and J genes are TRBV30 and TRBJ1-2; weak D call: TRBD1 (6 bases). V lost 7 bases to trimming and J lost 3 bases, with 15 bases between them. CDR1 GTSNPN and CDR2 SVGIG come from the germline V gene (reference sequence). This CDR3 spans 13 amino acids. The full variable domain, with the rest looked up from reference TRBV30 and TRBJ1-2, is SQTIHQWPATLVQPVGSPLSLECTVEGTSNPNLYWYRQAAGRGLQLLFYSVGIGQISSEVPQNLSASRPQDRQFILSSKKLLLSDSGFYLCASNTGRDYGYTFGSGTRLTVV.

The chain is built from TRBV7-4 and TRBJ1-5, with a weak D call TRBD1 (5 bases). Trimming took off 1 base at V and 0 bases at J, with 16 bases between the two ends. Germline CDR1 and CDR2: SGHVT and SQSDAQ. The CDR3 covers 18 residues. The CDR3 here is CASSLGGTLPCSNQPQHF. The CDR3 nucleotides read TGTGCCAGCAGCTTAGGAGGGACTTTGCCGTGTAGCAATCAGCCCCAGCATTTT.

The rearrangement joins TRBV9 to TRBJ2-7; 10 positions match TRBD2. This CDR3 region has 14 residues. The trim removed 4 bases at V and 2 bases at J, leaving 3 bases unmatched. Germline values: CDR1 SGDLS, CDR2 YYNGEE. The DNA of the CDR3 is TGTGCCAGCAGCTTTAGCGGGGGGCCCTACGAGCAGTACTTC. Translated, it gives CASSFSGGPYEQYF.

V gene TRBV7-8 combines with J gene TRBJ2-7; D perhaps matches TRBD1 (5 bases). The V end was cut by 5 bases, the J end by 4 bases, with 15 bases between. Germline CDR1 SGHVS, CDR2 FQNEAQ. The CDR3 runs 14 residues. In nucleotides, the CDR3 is TGTGCCAGCAGCAAGACAGCCCGACCTTACGAGCAGTACTTC. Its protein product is CASSKTARPYEQYF.

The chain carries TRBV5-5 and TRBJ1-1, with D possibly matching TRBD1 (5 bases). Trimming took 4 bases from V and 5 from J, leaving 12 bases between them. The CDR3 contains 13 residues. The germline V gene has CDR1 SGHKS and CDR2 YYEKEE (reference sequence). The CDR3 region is CASSLYRLTEAFF. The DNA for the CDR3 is TGTGCCAGCAGCCTCTACAGGCTAACTGAAGCTTTCTTT.

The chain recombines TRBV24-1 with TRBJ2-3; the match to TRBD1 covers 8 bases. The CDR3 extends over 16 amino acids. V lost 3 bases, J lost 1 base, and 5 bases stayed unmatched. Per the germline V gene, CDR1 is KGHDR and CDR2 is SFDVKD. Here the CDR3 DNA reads TGTGCCACCAGTGATAGACAGGGGAGAGGCACAGATACGCAGTATTTT. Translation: CATSDRQGRGTDTQYF.

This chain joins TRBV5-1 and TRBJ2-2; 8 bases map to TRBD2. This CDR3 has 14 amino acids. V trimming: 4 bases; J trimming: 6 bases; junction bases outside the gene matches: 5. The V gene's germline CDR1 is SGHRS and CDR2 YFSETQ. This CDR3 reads CASSLGLGSGELFF. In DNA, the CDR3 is TGCGCCAGCAGCCTGGGACTAGGATCCGGGGAGCTGTTTTTT.

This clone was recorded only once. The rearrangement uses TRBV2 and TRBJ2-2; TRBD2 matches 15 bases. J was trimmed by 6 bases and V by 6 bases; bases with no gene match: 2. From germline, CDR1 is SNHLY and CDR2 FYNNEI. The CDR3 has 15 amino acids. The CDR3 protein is CASRGLAGGPGELFF. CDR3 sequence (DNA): TGTGCCAGCAGGGGACTAGCGGGGGGTCCCGGGGAGCTGTTTTTT.

CDR3 residues: CASSGTGGNTIYF. The CDR3 DNA reads as TGCGCCAGCAGCGGGACAGGGGGAAACACCATATATTTT. The rearrangement uses TRBV5-1 and TRBJ1-3; TRBD1 aligns across 9 bases. Germline trimming cut 4 bases from V and 4 bases from J; bases unmatched to any gene: 0. From germline, CDR1 is SGHRS and CDR2 YFSETQ. The CDR3 totals 13 residues. The full variable domain, rest sourced from reference TRBV5-1 and TRBJ1-3, is KAGVTQTPRYLIKTRGQQVTLSCSPISGHRSVSWYQQTPGQGLQFLFEYFSETQRNKGNFPGRFSGRQFSNSRSEMNVSTLELGDSALYLCASSGTGGNTIYFGEGSWLTVV.